Sequencing of this TCR beta chain was carried out in a study of cytomegalovirus exposure and HLA in healthy donors. Study at large: HLA-typed donors contributed 80 million to 85 million unique TCRs, which were held in an early data release.

PCR used 60 Vbeta primers and 13 Jbeta primers. Only in-frame clones appear in the TCRdb table, and some are missing; sequencing was by immunoSEQ multiplex PCR. The sample records around 190,000 clones, roughly 9.4% being singletons. At collection, donors were nominally healthy, but unrecorded immune exposures were probable. Study observations and caveats: Association of a missense DCLRE1C variant with TCR beta V- and J-gene trimming was reported in a later analysis. Links to common viral pathogens appeared, in a later analysis, for several of the most significant clusters.

About this clone: Its target is unknown.

The TCR originated in a woman in her 30s in good health and CMV-seropositive. Sequencing was performed on PBMCs.

Written as DNA, the CDR3 is TGTGCCAGCAGCTTGGACGGCGCGGGCCATGGCTACACCTTC. Amino acids: CASSLDGAGHGYTF. V and J are TRBV5-4 and TRBJ1-2; D is ambiguous. The CDR3 is 14 residues long. Between the trimmed V and J ends, which lost 0 bases and 6 bases, there was a span of 12 bases. Germline assignment: CDR1 SGHNT and CDR2 YYREEE (reference sequence).